One and the same sample provided the 14 T cell receptor beta chains below, sequenced in a study of tumor and adjacent non-tumor tissue in lung cancer. TCRbeta libraries were built with three rounds of nested PCR, modified from ARM-PCR. TCRdb reprocessed the multiplex PCR reads with MiXCR, giving one entry per CDR3 protein. Of roughly 93,000 distinct CDR3 sequences in the sample, about 67% are singletons; the top ten hold approximately 20%. No cell sorting was done before RNA was extracted from the tissue. Specimen: lung tumor tissue. These receptors all come from a man between 60 and 75 years old with non-small cell lung cancer.

Concerning this clonotype itself: A much more abundant neighbour one base away suggests this may be a read error. The chain is built from TRBV7-8 and TRBJ2-3; 9 bases match TRBD2. The CDR3 extends over 18 amino acids. The germline V gene encodes CDR1 SGHVS and CDR2 FQNEAQ. J gave up 0 bases and V 3 bases, and 10 bases lay outside the gene matches. In DNA, the CDR3 is TGTGCCAGCAGCTTGGGTCTAGCGGGATTTAGCAGCACAGATACGCAGTATTTT. It yields the protein CASSLGLAGFSSTDTQYF.

This clonotype was seen repeatedly, ten times or more. This sequence joins TRBV5-6 and TRBJ1-6; D is unresolved. This CDR3 has 13 residues. The germline gives CDR1 SGHDT, CDR2 YYEEEE. Trimming pared 1 base from V and 13 bases from J, leaving 12 bases between. CDR3 bases: TGTGCCAGCAGCTTGAGGGTCCGGGGTCCCCTCCACTTT. The encoded protein is CASSLRVRGPLHF.

This clonotype has only one observation. Mismatch with germline at one junction end may stem from a read error. This sequence joins TRBV12-3 or TRBV12-4 and TRBJ2-3, with D perhaps matching TRBD2 (5 bases). This CDR3 has 16 residues. The CDR3 DNA reads as TGTGCCAGCCATGGTTCACGAGGGCCCCCCGCAGATGCGCAGTATTTT. Translating gives CASHGSRGPPADAQYF.

About this clonotype: A much larger clone sits a single nucleotide away, making a read error possible. The missing conserved phenylalanine or tryptophan at the end of this CDR3 makes a read error likely. This chain joins TRBV7-8 and TRBJ2-7, with D maybe TRBD1 (7 bases). CDR1 SGHVS and CDR2 FQNEAQ come from the germline V gene. V dropped 4 bases and J dropped 5 bases, with 15 bases sitting between them. The CDR3 spans 14 residues. DNA of the CDR3: TGTGCCAGCAGCTCTATGACAGGGAGGCACGAGCAGTACTTA. Encoded protein: CASSSMTGRHEQYL.

Comment on this clonotype: Possible read error: a much larger clone is one base away. V gene TRBV28 combines with J gene TRBJ1-5; D perhaps matches TRBD1 (6 bases). This CDR3 is 15 amino acids long. The V and J ends lost 5 bases and 0 bases respectively, with 11 bases between them. CDR1 is MDHEN and CDR2 is SYDVKM in the germline V gene. The CDR3: CASSEPGASNQPQHF. CDR3 bases: TGTGCCAGCAGTGAACCAGGGGCTAGCAATCAGCCCCAGCATTTT.

The sample holds a few counts of this clonotype. A much more abundant neighbour one base away suggests this may be a read error. The V gene is TRBV7-9, the J gene TRBJ2-5; D remains ambiguous. Germline V lookup: CDR1 SEHNR, CDR2 FQNEAQ (reference sequence). This CDR3 is 12 amino acids long. DNA for the CDR3: TGTGCCGGCAGCGTCCCTATTGAGACCCAGTACTTC. Its protein is CAGSVPIETQYF.

The V and J genes are TRBV11-2 and TRBJ2-2; 10 positions agree with TRBD1. CDR1 and CDR2 from the germline V gene are SGHAT and FQNNGV. The CDR3 has 15 amino acids. Unmatched junction bases numbered 6, after V lost 7 bases and J lost 4 bases. The CDR3 sequence is CASNSGQGLTGELFF. In DNA form, the CDR3 reads TGTGCCAGCAACTCGGGACAGGGGCTCACCGGGGAGCTGTTTTTT.

This clonotype showed up just a few times. The CDR3 reads CASSPGLTTNEKLFF. CDR3 bases: TGTGCCAGCAGTCCCGGACTGACAACTAATGAAAAACTGTTTTTT. This rearrangement joins TRBV7-9 to TRBJ1-4; D gene unclear. The CDR3 contains 15 residues. Trimming shortened V by 6 bases and J by 0 bases, and 11 bases separated the two germline ends. Germline CDR1 and CDR2: SEHNR and FQNEAQ (reference sequence).

Notes on this clonotype: A read error may be the cause here, since a much bigger clone is one base away. The rearrangement uses TRBV7-9 and TRBJ2-1, with a tentative D call TRBD1 (5 bases). This CDR3 has 13 residues. Germline CDR1 SEHNR, CDR2 FQNEAQ (reference sequence). Here the CDR3 reads CASRFQGMSEQFF. The DNA of the CDR3 is TGTGCCAGCCGCTTCCAGGGTATGAGTGAGCAGTTCTTC. The full variable domain, in which reference TRBV7-9 and TRBJ2-1 provide the parts outside the CDR3, is DTGVSQNPRHKITKRGQNVTFRCDPISEHNRLYWYRQTLGQGPEFLTYFQNEAQLEKSRLLSDRFSAERPKGSFSTLEIQRTEQGDSAMYLCASRFQGMSEQFFGPGTRLTVL.

This clonotype has a count of ten or more. The rearrangement links TRBV12-3 or TRBV12-4 to TRBJ2-3; D is undetermined. V lost 3 bases and J 8 bases, leaving 9 bases between the germline ends. This CDR3 is 12 amino acids long. CDR3 residues: CASSFGFGTQYF. CDR3 nucleotides: TGTGCCAGCAGTTTCGGCTTTGGTACGCAGTATTTT.

This clonotype appeared a few times. This clone may be a read error of a much larger clone one base away. The chain recombines TRBV6-5 with TRBJ2-4; D gene unclear. This CDR3 region has 14 residues. The V gene's germline CDR1 is MNHEY and CDR2 SVGAGI. The CDR3 sequence: CVSSAALDKNIQYF. The CDR3 DNA sequence: TGTGTCAGCAGCGCGGCACTGGACAAAAACATTCAGTACTTC.

The chain recombines TRBV29-1 with TRBJ1-1; no reliable D call. Germline CDR1 SQVTM, CDR2 ANQGSEA. V was cut by 4 bases and J by 3 bases, with 18 bases left in between. This CDR3 spans 15 amino acids. The chain's CDR3 is CSVVLDATRDTEAFF. The CDR3 DNA sequence: TGCAGCGTTGTCCTGGATGCCACTAGGGACACTGAAGCTTTCTTT.

The count of this clonotype is one. V gene TRBV29-1 combines with J gene TRBJ2-2, with D unresolved. The V gene's germline CDR1 is SQVTM and CDR2 ANQGSEA. V was cut by 4 bases and J by 0 bases, with 3 bases left in between. CDR3 length: 12 residues. CDR3 residues: CSVGTNTGELFF. In DNA, the CDR3 is TGCAGCGTTGGGACGAACACCGGGGAGCTGTTTTTT.

On this clonotype: The missing conserved phenylalanine or tryptophan at the end of this CDR3 makes a read error likely. The CDR3 nucleotides read TGTGCCAGCAGTTACTCGAAGGGTTACGATCAGTACCAC. Translated: CASSYSKGYDQYH. The chain has TRBV6-6 and TRBJ2-7; D ambiguous. This CDR3 has 13 residues. Germline CDR1 reads MNHNY; CDR2 reads SVGAGI (reference sequence).